The TCR beta chain described here comes from a study of regulatory T cells in long-lasting Graves disease. Germline CDR1 and CDR2: SNHLY and FYNNEI. This CDR3 has 14 amino acids. Findings and caveats of the study: There were preferences for TRBV28, TRBJ1-2 and TRBJ2-5 in persistent disease.

The time point is: newly diagnosed GD, antithyroid drugs for less than 3 months. RNA from PBMCs was the source of the TCR library. Relying on iRepertoire HTBI primers and Arm-PCR of CDR3 regions, the team built TCR beta libraries. Using its own MiXCR run on the multiplex PCR reads, TCRdb lists one record per CDR3 protein. The data show under 250,000 distinct CDR3 sequences, around 20% seen once. For this clonotype: The antigen is not known. A far larger clone differs by one base, so this is likely a read error.

This sample was also put to use in a study of T cells in Graves' hyperthyroidism and ophthalmopathy. As reported in that work: Researchers barred patients who had uncontrolled infection, other autoimmune disease, pregnancy or lactation. In the first-round RT-PCR of the TCR CDR3, the HTBI primer set was used.

The sequence derives from a woman aged 30 to 39 with Graves disease. The rearrangement uses TRBV2 and TRBJ2-3; 9 bases map to TRBD2. TRBJ2-5 explains the end of the DNA better; the J call may be wrong. Sequences were derived from peripheral blood mononuclear cells (PBMCs), sampled at new diagnosis, from a patient treated with antithyroid drugs. The CDR3 nucleotides read TGTGCCAGCAATGCCCCGGGACTAGCAGAGACCCAGTACTTC. Encoded protein: CASNAPGLAETQYF.